One sample yielded the 2 T cell receptor beta chains listed below, sequenced in a study of response to subunit inactivated influenza vaccine. TCRdb analysed the RT-PCR reads with MiXCR anew, one entry per CDR3 protein. The sample lists around 520,000 distinct CDR3 sequences, roughly 10% occurring once. Sample: PBMCs from blood, taken on the day of vaccination. These TCRs come from a man aged 45-65 years who received an inactivated influenza vaccine.

This clonotype has more than one count but fewer than ten. The V call is TRBV4-2, the J call TRBJ2-5; D is possibly TRBD2 (6 bases). V lost 0 bases and J lost 10, with 18 bases in between. Germline loops: CDR1 LGHNA, CDR2 YNFKEQ. The CDR3 has 15 residues. The CDR3 coding sequence is TGTGCCAGCAGCCAAGATCCCCGGACTAATGAGGGCCAGTACTTC. This sequence encodes CASSQDPRTNEGQYF.

There are many counts of this clonotype. V usage is TRBV11-2 and J usage is TRBJ2-7, with 9 bases fitting TRBD1. The germline CDR1 and CDR2 sequences are SGHAT and FQNNGV. Unmatched junction bases numbered 22, after V lost 4 bases and J lost 3 bases. This CDR3 spans 20 amino acids. The CDR3 sequence: CASSSQHRGRWARIGYEQYF. In DNA, the CDR3 is TGTGCCAGCAGCTCCCAACACAGGGGGCGGTGGGCTAGAATTGGCTACGAGCAGTACTTC.